The clone carrying this T cell receptor (beta chain) was observed many times. Not a single patient had been given any form of treatment at any point before undergoing thyroid surgery. These data come from a study of metastatic and nonmetastatic thyroid tumors. This CDR3 contains 14 residues. Unmatched junction bases numbered 12, after V lost 7 bases and J lost 7 bases. Using MiXCR, TCRdb re-called clones from the PCR reads. The table lists some 33,000 clones, around 7.4% of them singletons, with roughly two fifths in the top ten. Sequenced sample: blood. This receptor was obtained from a female donor with papillary thyroid cancer or a benign thyroid nodule (not recorded which). Some clones in this sample may be carry-over from other donors' samples. V gene TRBV12-3 or TRBV12-4 combines with J gene TRBJ1-2, with TRBD1 identical over 7 bases. CDR3 nucleotides: TGTGCCAGCACCGACAGGGCGGGGTCGGGTGGCTACACCTTC. Protein sequence: CASTDRAGSGGYTF.